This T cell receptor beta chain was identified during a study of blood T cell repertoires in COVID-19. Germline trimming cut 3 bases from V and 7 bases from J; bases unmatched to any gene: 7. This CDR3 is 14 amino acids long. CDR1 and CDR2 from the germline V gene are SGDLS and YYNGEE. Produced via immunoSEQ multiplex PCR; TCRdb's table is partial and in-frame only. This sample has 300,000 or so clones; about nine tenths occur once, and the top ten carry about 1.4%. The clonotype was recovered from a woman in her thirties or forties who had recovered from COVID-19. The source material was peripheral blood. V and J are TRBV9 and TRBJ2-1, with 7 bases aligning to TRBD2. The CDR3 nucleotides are TGTGCCAGCAGCGCCGCCCGGCGGGGGAATGAGCAGTTCTTC. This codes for CASSAARRGNEQFF.